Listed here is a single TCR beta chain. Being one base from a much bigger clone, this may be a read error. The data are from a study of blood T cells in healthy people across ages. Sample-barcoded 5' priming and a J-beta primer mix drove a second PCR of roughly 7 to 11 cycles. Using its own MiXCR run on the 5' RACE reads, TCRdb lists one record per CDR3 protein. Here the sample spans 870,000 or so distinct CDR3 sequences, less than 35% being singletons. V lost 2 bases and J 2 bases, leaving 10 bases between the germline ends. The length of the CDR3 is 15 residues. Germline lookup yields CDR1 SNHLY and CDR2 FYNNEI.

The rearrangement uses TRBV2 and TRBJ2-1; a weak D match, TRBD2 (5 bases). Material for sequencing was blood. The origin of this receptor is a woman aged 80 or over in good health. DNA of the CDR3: TGTGCCAGCAGTGAACAGCGGTCCGCCTACAATGAGCAGTTCTTC. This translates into CASSEQRSAYNEQFF.